This entry concerns a single T cell receptor beta chain. Its specificity is unknown. The table came from immunoSEQ multiplex PCR; TCRdb's copy has only in-frame clones and leaves some out. The sample consists of over 15,000 clones, under 95% of them appearing once. This sample was taken from a study of T cells in pancreatic ductal adenocarcinoma. The CDR3 length is 13 residues. Per germline, CDR1 LGHNA and CDR2 YSLEER. With V trimmed by 2 bases and J by 8 bases, 3 bases remained unmatched. The study, taken as a whole, reports: Comparisons of tumor and blood clonality may show falsely lower tumor diversity. The resected cohort was biased toward the minority with early-stage disease. Unique clonotypes were around 8-fold more numerous in blood than in tumor. Tumor and blood clonality did not differ significantly, about 0.1 versus 0.07.

No neoadjuvant therapy was given to the selected pancreatic ductal adenocarcinoma patients before their surgery. The V and J genes are TRBV4-3 and TRBJ2-1; TRBD1 matches 7 bases. This sequence originates from a human donor with pancreatic ductal adenocarcinoma. The sequenced material came from PBMCs. CDR3 amino acids: CASSQRGPHEQFF. CDR3 in DNA: TGCGCCAGCAGCCAAAGGGGGCCGCATGAGCAGTTCTTC.